These 3 T cell receptor beta chains came from one sample sequenced in a study of blood T cells in healthy people across ages. Next came a second PCR, run for about 7 to 12 cycles, which used a sample-barcoded 5' primer along with a J-beta primer mix. Each CDR3 protein is one row after TCRdb ran MiXCR on the 5' RACE reads. In the table there are about 770,000 distinct CDR3 sequences, around 45% of which are singletons. Sequencing was done on a sample of blood. These receptors came from a man aged 55 to 70 in good health.

This clonotype showed up just a few times. V gene TRBV4-1 combines with J gene TRBJ2-4, with 12 bases identical to TRBD2. Per germline, CDR1 MGHRA and CDR2 YSYEKL. This CDR3 is 14 amino acids long. With V trimmed by 3 bases and J by 13 bases, 7 bases remained unmatched. CDR3 region: CASSQSGTSGSQYF. CDR3 nucleotides: TGCGCCAGCAGCCAGTCCGGGACTAGCGGGTCCCAGTACTTC.

J is TRBJ2-3 and V is TRBV12-3 or TRBV12-4; the D gene is possibly TRBD1 (6 bases). The CDR3 contains 17 residues. The germline V and J ends were trimmed by 6 bases and 1 base, with 20 bases remaining between them. The CDR3 is CASSQSQGSLGTDTQYF. Here the CDR3 DNA reads TGTGCCAGCAGCCAATCACAGGGCTCCTTGGGCACAGATACGCAGTATTTT.

This clonotype turned up a few times. This chain joins TRBV14 and TRBJ1-2, with D possibly being TRBD1 (5 bases). Trimming shortened V by 0 bases and J by 3 bases, and 11 bases separated the two germline ends. Germline-derived CDR1 and CDR2 are SGHDN and FVKESK. The CDR3 covers 15 residues. For the CDR3, the DNA is TGTGCCAGCAGCCAAGATCGGGCAGGGTACTATGGCTACACCTTC. As protein: CASSQDRAGYYGYTF. The complete variable domain, with remaining parts taken from reference TRBV14 and TRBJ1-2, reads EAGVTQFPSHSVIEKGQTVTLRCDPISGHDNLYWYRRVMGKEIKFLLHFVKESKQDESGMPNNRFLAERTGGTYSTLKVQPAELEDSGVYFCASSQDRAGYYGYTFGSGTRLTVV.